This paragraph covers one TCR beta chain sequence. This entry is derived from a study of blood T cells in healthy people across ages. The CDR3 loop spans 12 amino acids. J lost 8 bases, V lost 4 bases, and 5 bases had no gene match. The germline V gene encodes CDR1 SGHRS and CDR2 YFSETQ. Alongside a J-beta primer mix, a sample-barcoded 5' primer served in a second PCR lasting roughly 6 to 11 cycles. Every sample produced at least 3 million CDR3-containing paired-end reads. Each CDR3 protein is one row after TCRdb ran MiXCR on the 5' RACE reads. Of 1.5 million to 2 million distinct CDR3 sequences in the sample, 35% to 50% were seen once. In each sample, at least 6.5 million PBMCs were isolated.

The clonotype originates from a human donor in good health. Sequenced input: blood. The chain has TRBV5-1 and TRBJ1-1; 7 nucleotides align to TRBD1. The CDR3 loop reads CASSIQGVEAFF. DNA of the CDR3: TGCGCCAGCAGCATTCAGGGGGTGGAAGCTTTCTTT. Supplemented by reference TRBV5-1 and TRBJ1-1, the full variable domain reads KAGVTQTPRYLIKTRGQQVTLSCSPISGHRSVSWYQQTPGQGLQFLFEYFSETQRNKGNFPGRFSGRQFSNSRSEMNVSTLELGDSALYLCASSIQGVEAFFGQGTRLTVV.